The sequence of this TCR beta chain was determined in a study of blood T cell repertoires in COVID-19. Across the whole study: The study drew acute and convalescent COVID-19 samples from the United States, Italy and Spain. The analysed material was cDNA or gDNA that came from T cells, B-cell-depleted T cells, or PBMCs.

This clone was observed a single time. Germline V gene data show CDR1 as SGHNT and CDR2 as YYREEE (reference sequence). V dropped 3 bases and J dropped 5 bases, with 20 bases sitting between them. The CDR3 is 16 residues long. In the study's own analysis: Nucleated cell number was recorded as an estimate derived from reference gene primer amplification. The repertoire was sequenced with immunoSEQ multiplex PCR; TCRdb's copy has only in-frame clones and lacks some. V, J and clone size were drawn from that table, and D and trimming were deduced from the DNA. The sample shows around 97,000 clones, 87% of them seen only once.

Sequences were obtained from peripheral blood. V is TRBV5-4 and J is TRBJ2-5; a possible D gene is TRBD2 (5 bases). The receptor was isolated from a human donor in a cohort sampled during active COVID-19. CDR3 in DNA: TGTGCCAGCAGCTCCCTTGGTAGCGCCCTGGGTGAGACCCAGTACTTC. Protein: CASSSLGSALGETQYF.